This T cell receptor (beta chain) was identified during a study of blood T cell repertoires in COVID-19. TCRdb's table, derived via immunoSEQ multiplex PCR, lists solely in-frame clones and lacks some. The repertoire includes fewer than 350,000 clones, roughly nine tenths of them detected once, and 5% to 5.5% sits in the top ten. Germline loops: CDR1 MDHEN, CDR2 SYDVKM. V dropped 3 bases and J dropped 9 bases, with 8 bases sitting between them. The CDR3 length is 11 residues. This clonotype was sampled from a man aged 60 to 75 who had recovered from COVID-19. V is TRBV28 and J is TRBJ2-5; TRBD2 might be the D (6 bases). Sequencing was done on a sample of PBMCs or T cells enriched from blood (not recorded which). CDR3 nucleotide sequence: TGTGCCAGCAGTTTCAGGGAGGCCCAGTACTTC. This codes for CASSFREAQYF.